This T cell receptor beta chain was captured in a study of T cells after yellow fever vaccination. At the level of the study: SMART-Seq v4 Ultra Low Input handled preparation of low-cell-number fractions. Study-wide results and caveats: It was a small share of clonotypes that appeared in both CD4 and CD8 compartments. In post-booster samples, most primary-vaccination clones reappeared (about 97% CD4, roughly 88% CD8).

The 5'RACE template-switching step produced TCR cDNA and added a universal primer site and UMIs. TCRdb independently ran MiXCR on the 5' RACE reads; one entry per CDR3 protein. The profile shows a few hundred thousand distinct CDR3 sequences, roughly 6.8% of them singletons. V trimming: 4 bases; J trimming: 8 bases; junction bases outside the gene matches: 5. The CDR3 loop spans 14 amino acids. There are many counts of this clonotype. Antigen unknown. Material: PBMCs, obtained 35 to 50 days after the first yellow fever vaccination. The gene calls are TRBV12-3 or TRBV12-4 and TRBJ1-6, with TRBD1 matching over 7 bases. This sequence was found in a young man who received the YFV17D yellow fever vaccine. For the CDR3, the DNA is TGTGCCAGCAGTTCGGCAGGGGGTGATTCACCCCTCCACTTT. Its protein is CASSSAGGDSPLHF.